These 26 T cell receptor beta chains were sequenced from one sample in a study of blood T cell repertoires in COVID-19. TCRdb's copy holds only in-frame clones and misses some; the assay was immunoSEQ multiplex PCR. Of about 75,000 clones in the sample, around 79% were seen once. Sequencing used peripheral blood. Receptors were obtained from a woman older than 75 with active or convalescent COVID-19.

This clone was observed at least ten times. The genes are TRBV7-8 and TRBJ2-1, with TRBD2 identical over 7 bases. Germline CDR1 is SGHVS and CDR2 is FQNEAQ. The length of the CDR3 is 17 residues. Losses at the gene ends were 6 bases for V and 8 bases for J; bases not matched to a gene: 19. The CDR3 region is CASRPLMVSGSGDEQFF. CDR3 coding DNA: TGTGCCAGCAGGCCTCTTATGGTTAGCGGAAGCGGGGATGAGCAGTTCTTC.

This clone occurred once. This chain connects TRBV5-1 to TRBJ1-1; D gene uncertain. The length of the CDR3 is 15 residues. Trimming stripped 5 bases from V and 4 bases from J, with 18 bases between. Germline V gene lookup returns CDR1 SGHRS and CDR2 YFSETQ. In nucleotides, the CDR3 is TGCGCCAGCAGTGAACATTCTGTCACGGGCACTGAAGCTTTCTTT. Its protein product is CASSEHSVTGTEAFF.

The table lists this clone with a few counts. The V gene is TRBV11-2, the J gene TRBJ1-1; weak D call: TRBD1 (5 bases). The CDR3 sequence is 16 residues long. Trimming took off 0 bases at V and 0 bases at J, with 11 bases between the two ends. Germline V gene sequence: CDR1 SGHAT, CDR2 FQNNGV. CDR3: CASSLDRTYMNTEAFF. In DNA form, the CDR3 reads TGTGCCAGCAGCTTAGACCGGACATATATGAACACTGAAGCTTTCTTT.

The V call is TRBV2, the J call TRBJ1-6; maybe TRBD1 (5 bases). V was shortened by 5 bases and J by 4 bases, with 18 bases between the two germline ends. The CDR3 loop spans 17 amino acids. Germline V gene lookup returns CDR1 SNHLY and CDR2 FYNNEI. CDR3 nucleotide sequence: TGTGCCAGCAGTCCGGGGGGGAAACGGGATTATAATTCACCCCTCCACTTT. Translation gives CASSPGGKRDYNSPLHF. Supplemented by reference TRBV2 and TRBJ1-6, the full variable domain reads EPEVTQTPSHQVTQMGQEVILRCVPISNHLYFYWYRQILGQKVEFLVSFYNNEISEKSEIFDDQFSVERPDGSNFTLKIRSTKLEDSAMYFCASSPGGKRDYNSPLHFGNGTRLTVT.

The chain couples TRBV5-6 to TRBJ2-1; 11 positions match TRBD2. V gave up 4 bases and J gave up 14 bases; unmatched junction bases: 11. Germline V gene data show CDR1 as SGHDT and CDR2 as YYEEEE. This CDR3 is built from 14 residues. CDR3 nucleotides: TGTGCCAGCAGCCCGGGACTAGCGGACGCGAGGGAGTTCTTC. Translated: CASSPGLADAREFF.

The CDR3 region is CASSLRGKDTDTQYF. The CDR3 coding sequence is TGCGCCAGCAGCTTGAGGGGGAAAGACACAGATACGCAGTATTTT. The chain couples TRBV5-1 to TRBJ2-3; a possible D gene is TRBD1 (6 bases). Trimming left V 1 base short and J 2 bases short, with 11 bases between. The CDR3 sequence is 15 residues long. CDR1 SGHRS and CDR2 YFSETQ come from the germline V gene.

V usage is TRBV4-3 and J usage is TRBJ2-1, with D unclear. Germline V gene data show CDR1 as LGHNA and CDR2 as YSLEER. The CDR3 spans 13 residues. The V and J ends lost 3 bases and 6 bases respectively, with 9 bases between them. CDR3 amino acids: CASSHLQRNEQFF. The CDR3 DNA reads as TGCGCCAGCAGCCACCTCCAGCGCAATGAGCAGTTCTTC.

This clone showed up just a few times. The CDR3 region is CAAGTVGNQPQHF. The CDR3 nucleotides are TGTGCCGCAGGGACAGTGGGCAATCAGCCCCAGCATTTT. The chain uses TRBV24-1 and TRBJ1-5; TRBD1 matches at 7 bases. Trimming took 12 bases from V and 2 from J; bases not matched to a gene: 6. Germline V lookup: CDR1 KGHDR, CDR2 SFDVKD. The CDR3 loop spans 13 amino acids.

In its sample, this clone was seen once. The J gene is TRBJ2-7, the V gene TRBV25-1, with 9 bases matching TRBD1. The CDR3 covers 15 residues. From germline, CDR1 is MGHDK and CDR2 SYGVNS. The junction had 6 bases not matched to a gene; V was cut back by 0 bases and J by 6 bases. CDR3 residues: CASSEYRDRAGEQYF. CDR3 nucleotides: TGTGCCAGCAGTGAATATCGGGACAGGGCGGGCGAGCAGTACTTC.

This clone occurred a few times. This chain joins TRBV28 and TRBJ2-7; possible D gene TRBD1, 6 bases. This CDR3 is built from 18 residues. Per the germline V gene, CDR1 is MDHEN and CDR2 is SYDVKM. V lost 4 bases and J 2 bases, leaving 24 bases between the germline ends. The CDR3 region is CASSWRPDSDAPAYEQYF. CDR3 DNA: TGTGCCAGCAGTTGGAGACCGGACAGCGATGCCCCCGCCTACGAGCAGTACTTC.

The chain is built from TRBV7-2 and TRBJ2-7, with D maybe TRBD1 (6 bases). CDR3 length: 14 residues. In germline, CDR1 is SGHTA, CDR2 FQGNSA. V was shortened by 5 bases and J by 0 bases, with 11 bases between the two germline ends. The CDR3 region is CASSPGHSSYEQYF. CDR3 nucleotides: TGTGCCAGCAGCCCGGGACACTCCTCCTACGAGCAGTACTTC.

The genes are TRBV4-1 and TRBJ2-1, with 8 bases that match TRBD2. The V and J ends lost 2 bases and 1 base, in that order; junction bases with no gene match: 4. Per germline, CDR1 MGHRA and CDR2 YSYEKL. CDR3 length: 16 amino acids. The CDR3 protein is CASSQIGGASYNEQFF. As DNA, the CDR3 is TGCGCCAGCAGCCAAATCGGGGGGGCGTCCTACAATGAGCAGTTCTTC.

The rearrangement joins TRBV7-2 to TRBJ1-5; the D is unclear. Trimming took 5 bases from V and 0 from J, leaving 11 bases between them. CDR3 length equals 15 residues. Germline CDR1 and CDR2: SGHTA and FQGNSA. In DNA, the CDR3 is TGTGCCAGCAGCGTCGTAGACAATAGCAATCAGCCCCAGCATTTT. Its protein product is CASSVVDNSNQPQHF.

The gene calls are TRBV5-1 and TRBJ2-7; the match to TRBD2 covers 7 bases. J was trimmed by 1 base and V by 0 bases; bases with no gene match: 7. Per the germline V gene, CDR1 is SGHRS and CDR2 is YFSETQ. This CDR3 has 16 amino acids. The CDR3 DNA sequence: TGCGCCAGCAGCTTGGGGAGCGGGAAAGCATCCTACGAGCAGTACTTC. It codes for CASSLGSGKASYEQYF.

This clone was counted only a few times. CDR3 bases: TGCGCCAGCAGTGAGTCGGTAACGGGGTCTTTGAACGAGCAGTACTTC. It is translated as CASSESVTGSLNEQYF. V is TRBV10-1 and J is TRBJ2-7, with D maybe TRBD2 (5 bases). The CDR3 contains 16 residues. Germline V gene lookup returns CDR1 WNHNN and CDR2 SYGVQD (reference sequence). Between the trimmed V and J ends, which lost 0 bases and 5 bases, there was a span of 17 bases.

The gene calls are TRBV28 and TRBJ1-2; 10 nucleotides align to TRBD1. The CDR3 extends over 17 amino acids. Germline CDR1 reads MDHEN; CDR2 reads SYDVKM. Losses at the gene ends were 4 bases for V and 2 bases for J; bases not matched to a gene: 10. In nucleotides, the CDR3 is TGTGCCAGCAGTTCTCCCCCCGGGACAGGGGCCAACTATGGCTACACCTTC. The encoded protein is CASSSPPGTGANYGYTF.

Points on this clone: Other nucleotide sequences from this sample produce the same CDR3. The CDR3: CAWSGRGNQPQHF. DNA for the CDR3: TGTGCCTGGAGTGGAAGGGGTAATCAGCCCCAGCATTTT. J is TRBJ1-5 and V is TRBV30; D may be TRBD1 (5 bases). CDR3 length: 13 residues. The V gene lost 1 base and the J gene lost 4 bases, with 8 bases spanning the gap. The V gene's germline CDR1 is GTSNPN and CDR2 SVGIG (reference sequence).

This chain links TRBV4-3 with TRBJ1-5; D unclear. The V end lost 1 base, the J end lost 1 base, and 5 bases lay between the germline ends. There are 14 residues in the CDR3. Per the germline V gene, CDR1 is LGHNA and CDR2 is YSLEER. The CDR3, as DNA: TGCGCCAGCAGCCAAGTATTGAGCAATCAGCCCCAGCATTTT. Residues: CASSQVLSNQPQHF.

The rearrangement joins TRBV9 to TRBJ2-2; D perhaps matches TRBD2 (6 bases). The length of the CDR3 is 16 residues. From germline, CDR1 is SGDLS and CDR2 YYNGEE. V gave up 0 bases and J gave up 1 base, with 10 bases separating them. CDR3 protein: CASSVALARNTGELFF. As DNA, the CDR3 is TGTGCCAGCAGCGTAGCACTAGCCCGGAACACCGGGGAGCTGTTTTTT.

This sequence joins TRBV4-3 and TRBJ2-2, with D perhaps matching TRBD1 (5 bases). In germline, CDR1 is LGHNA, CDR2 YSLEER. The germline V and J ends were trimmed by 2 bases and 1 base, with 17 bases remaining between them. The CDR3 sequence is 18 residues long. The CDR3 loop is CASSQRQPRGLNTGELFF. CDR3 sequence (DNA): TGCGCCAGCAGCCAAAGACAGCCTAGGGGCCTGAACACCGGGGAGCTGTTTTTT.

The CDR3, as DNA: TGTGCCAGCAACTCCTTAGCGGGATCCTACAATGAGCAGTTCTTC. The encoded protein is CASNSLAGSYNEQFF. The rearrangement links TRBV7-9 to TRBJ2-1; 8 positions agree with TRBD2. CDR3 size: 15 residues. Germline CDR1 and CDR2: SEHNR and FQNEAQ (reference sequence). V trimming: 7 bases; J trimming: 1 base; junction bases outside the gene matches: 6.

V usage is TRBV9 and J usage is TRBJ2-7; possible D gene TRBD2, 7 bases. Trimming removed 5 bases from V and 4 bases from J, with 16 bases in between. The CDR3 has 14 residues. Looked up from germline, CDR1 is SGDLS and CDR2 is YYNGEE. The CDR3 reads CASSYKGGRYEQYF. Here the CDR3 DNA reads TGTGCCAGCAGTTATAAGGGGGGGAGGTACGAGCAGTACTTC.

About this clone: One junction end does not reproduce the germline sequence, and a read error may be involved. CDR3 sequence reads: CASSLERWGGRTGELFF. In nucleotides, the CDR3 is TGTGCTAGCAGCTTGGAGCGGTGGGGAGGGCGGACCGGGGAGCTGTTTTTT. The chain recombines TRBV7-7 with TRBJ2-2; 7 bases fit TRBD2. The CDR3 is made up of 17 amino acids. Germline-derived CDR1 and CDR2 are SSHAT and FNYEAQ (reference sequence).

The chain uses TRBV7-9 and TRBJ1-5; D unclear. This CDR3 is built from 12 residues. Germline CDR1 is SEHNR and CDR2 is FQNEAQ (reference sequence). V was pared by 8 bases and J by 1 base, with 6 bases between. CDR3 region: CASSGSNQPQHF. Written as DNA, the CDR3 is TGTGCCAGCTCGGGGAGCAATCAGCCCCAGCATTTT.

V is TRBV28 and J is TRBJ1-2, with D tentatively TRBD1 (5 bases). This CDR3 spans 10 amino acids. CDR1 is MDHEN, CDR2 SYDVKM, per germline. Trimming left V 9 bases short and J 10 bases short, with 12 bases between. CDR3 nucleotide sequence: TGTGCCAGTAGGCAGGGTATCTACACCTTC. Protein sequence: CASRQGIYTF.

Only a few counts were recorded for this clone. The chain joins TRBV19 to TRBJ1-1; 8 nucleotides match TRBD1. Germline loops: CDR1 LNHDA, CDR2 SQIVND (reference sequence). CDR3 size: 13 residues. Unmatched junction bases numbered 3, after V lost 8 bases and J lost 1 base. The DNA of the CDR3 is TGTGCCAGTGGGGACAGGAGGAACACTGAAGCTTTCTTT. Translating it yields CASGDRRNTEAFF.